A selection of T cell receptor beta chains follows, all from one sample in a study of blood T cell repertoires in COVID-19. Sequencing was performed with immunoSEQ multiplex PCR; in TCRdb, only in-frame clones are kept and a portion is missing. The data hold some 90,000 clones, with 85% to 95% observed a single time. The specimen was peripheral blood. These receptors were collected from a woman aged 45-65 years in a cohort sampled during active COVID-19. CDR3s include the opening cysteine and the closing phenylalanine or tryptophan. Each record gives: V gene, clone size, D gene, J gene, CDR3 protein, CDR3 DNA. The D gene is left open where the match is weak. Clone size is shown for a subset of rows, as once, few, many or a class of expanded clone.

>TRBV6-6|.|.|TRBJ1-4
CASRRKYGEKLFF
TGTGCCAGCAGACGAAAGTACGGGGAAAAACTGTTTTTT
>TRBV4-2|.|.|TRBJ2-7
CASSRDQDTYEQYF
TGTGCCAGCAGCCGCGATCAGGATACCTACGAGCAGTACTTC
>TRBV3-1/TRBV3-2|.|.|TRBJ1-2
CASSEGGIYGYTF
TGTGCCAGCAGCGAGGGGGGGATCTATGGCTACACCTTC
>TRBV19|.|.|TRBJ1-1
CASKAQGQGEAFF
TGTGCCAGTAAGGCCCAGGGGCAGGGAGAAGCTTTCTTT
>TRBV9|.|.|TRBJ2-1
CASSEGASGLEQFF
TGTGCCAGCAGCGAGGGGGCTAGCGGGTTAGAGCAGTTCTTC
>TRBV10-3|.|.|TRBJ1-2
CAISEGRNYTF
TGTGCCATCAGTGAGGGCCGAAACTACACCTTC
>TRBV6-5|.|.|TRBJ1-3
CASSYSARRRGNTIYF
TGTGCCAGCAGTTACTCGGCCCGACGCAGGGGAAACACCATATATTTT
>TRBV9|.|TRBD1|TRBJ2-3
CASSARTGTTDTQYF
TGTGCCAGCAGCGCTCGGACAGGGACCACAGATACGCAGTATTTT
>TRBV3-1/TRBV3-2|.|.|TRBJ1-3
CASSQLLNSGNTIYF
TGTGCCAGCAGCCAACTCCTTAACTCTGGAAACACCATATATTTT
>TRBV7-9|.|TRBD2|TRBJ2-7
CASSLTLAGAYEQYF
TGTGCCAGCAGCTTAACTCTAGCGGGAGCCTACGAGCAGTACTTC
>TRBV6-1|once|TRBD2|TRBJ2-7
CASSGSTSGAYYEQYF
TGTGCCAGCAGTGGCTCGACTAGCGGGGCGTACTACGAGCAGTACTTC
>TRBV7-8|.|TRBD2|TRBJ2-1
CASTGLAGPLGNEQFF
TGTGCCAGCACGGGACTAGCGGGGCCCTTGGGCAATGAGCAGTTCTTC
>TRBV19|.|TRBD1|TRBJ1-4
CASSKLRDREEKLFF
TGTGCCAGTAGTAAGCTCCGGGACAGGGAAGAAAAACTGTTTTTT
>TRBV11-2|.|.|TRBJ2-1
CASRPVGQGYYNEQFF
TGTGCCAGCAGGCCCGTAGGGCAGGGGTACTACAATGAGCAGTTCTTC
>TRBV3-1/TRBV3-2|.|.|TRBJ1-6
CASSHDGGNNSPLHF
TGTGCCAGCAGCCATGACGGGGGGAATAATTCACCCCTCCACTTT
>TRBV7-8|.|.|TRBJ1-3
CASSLVSGYGGNTIYF
TGTGCCAGCAGCTTAGTCTCGGGGTATGGTGGAAACACCATATATTTT
>TRBV10-1|.|TRBD1|TRBJ2-7
CASSAHWGQVNEQYF
TGCGCCAGCAGTGCTCACTGGGGACAGGTCAACGAGCAGTACTTC
>TRBV5-5|.|.|TRBJ2-3
CASSLYGIFSTDTQYF
TGTGCCAGCAGCTTGTACGGGATTTTCAGCACAGATACGCAGTATTTT
>TRBV5-6|.|.|TRBJ1-5
CASSSAGYYQPQHF
TGTGCCAGCAGTTCGGCAGGGTATTATCAGCCCCAGCATTTT
>TRBV5-4|.|.|TRBJ2-5
CASSLAVQETQYF
TGTGCCAGCAGCTTGGCGGTGCAAGAGACCCAGTACTTC
>TRBV29-1|.|TRBD1|TRBJ1-1
CSVRTQGDTEAFF
TGCAGCGTTAGGACTCAGGGGGACACTGAAGCTTTCTTT
>TRBV27|.|.|TRBJ1-4
CASGRSPPTNEKLFF
TGTGCCAGCGGCAGGTCACCTCCAACTAATGAAAAACTGTTTTTT
>TRBV21-1|few|.|TRBJ1-1
CASSGGHLGTEAFF
TGTGCCAGCAGCGGGGGACACCTGGGCACTGAAGCTTTCTTT
>TRBV28|.|TRBD2|TRBJ2-7
CASSGGDLPTYEQYF
TGTGCCAGCAGTGGGGGGGACTTGCCGACCTACGAGCAGTACTTC
>TRBV11-2|.|.|TRBJ2-5
CASSLGRTVGETQYF
TGTGCCAGCAGCTTAGGACGGACAGTCGGAGAGACCCAGTACTTC
>TRBV19|.|TRBD1|TRBJ1-5
CASSIGKGQGRNQPQHF
TGTGCCAGTAGTATAGGGAAAGGACAGGGACGCAATCAGCCCCAGCATTTT
>TRBV9|.|TRBD1|TRBJ2-7
CASSVSTPGQGYEQYF
TGTGCCAGCAGCGTCTCTACACCGGGACAGGGTTACGAGCAGTACTTC
>TRBV7-2|.|TRBD1|TRBJ2-7
CASSSGTGGHYEQYF
TGTGCCAGCAGCTCCGGGACAGGGGGCCATTACGAGCAGTACTTC
>TRBV5-4|.|TRBD1|TRBJ1-2
CASSPTGNYGYTF
TGTGCCAGCAGCCCGACAGGGAACTATGGCTACACCTTC
>TRBV6-5|.|TRBD2|TRBJ2-7
CASSPKSGSHYEQYF
TGTGCCAGCAGCCCAAAAAGCGGGAGCCACTACGAGCAGTACTTC
>TRBV19|.|TRBD2|TRBJ2-1
CASQKAAGVMGNEQFF
TGTGCCAGCCAGAAGGCGGCGGGGGTCATGGGGAATGAGCAGTTCTTC
>TRBV28|.|.|TRBJ2-7
CASSFDSAYEQYF
TGTGCCAGCAGTTTTGACAGCGCCTACGAGCAGTACTTC
>TRBV29-1|.|.|TRBJ1-2
CSVTGWGYGYTF
TGCAGCGTTACGGGATGGGGCTATGGCTACACCTTC
>TRBV7-9|.|.|TRBJ1-2
CASAAYGEQQHF
TGTGCCAGCGCAGCTTACGGGGAACAGCAACACTTC
>TRBV6-5|.|TRBD2|TRBJ2-7
CASSLAGGPYEQYF
TGTGCCAGCAGTTTAGCGGGAGGCCCCTACGAGCAGTACTTC
>TRBV4-1|.|TRBD2|TRBJ2-1
CASSQDATSGGYNEQFF
TGCGCCAGCAGCCAAGATGCCACTAGCGGGGGGTACAATGAGCAGTTCTTC
>TRBV30|.|.|TRBJ2-1
CAWSATGNEQFF
TGTGCCTGGAGTGCCACAGGGAATGAGCAGTTCTTC
>TRBV19|.|.|TRBJ2-2
CASKARTEIRAYGELFF
TGTGCCAGTAAGGCACGGACGGAGATCAGGGCGTACGGGGAGCTGTTTTTT
>TRBV10-3|.|.|TRBJ2-7
CAIRTALTGSSYEQYF
TGTGCCATCAGGACAGCATTGACCGGGAGCTCCTACGAGCAGTACTTC
>TRBV29-1|few|.|TRBJ1-6
CSARFGGYNSPLHF
TGCAGCGCCCGCTTCGGGGGTTATAATTCACCCCTCCACTTT
>TRBV6-7|.|TRBD2|TRBJ2-7
CASSGIDREDPYEQYF
TGTGCCAGCAGTGGGATTGACCGGGAGGACCCCTACGAGCAGTACTTC
>TRBV20-1|.|.|TRBJ1-1
CSASLPPGGEAFF
TGCAGTGCTAGTCTTCCGCCCGGGGGAGAAGCTTTCTTT
>TRBV10-3|.|TRBD1|TRBJ2-5
CAISLTGTGQETQYF
TGTGCCATCAGCTTAACCGGGACAGGCCAAGAGACCCAGTACTTC
>TRBV30|once|TRBD2|TRBJ2-7
CAWSTGGSVFMYF
TGTGCCTGGAGTACCGGGGGGTCGGTCTTTATGTACTTC
>TRBV5-4|.|TRBD1|TRBJ2-7
CASSSNRGTAYEQYF
TGTGCCAGCAGCTCTAACAGGGGGACCGCCTACGAGCAGTACTTC
>TRBV30|.|.|TRBJ1-2
CAWSFQAIGYTF
TGTGCCTGGAGTTTCCAGGCCATTGGCTACACCTTC
>TRBV3-1/TRBV3-2|.|.|TRBJ1-1
CASSQDGGARTEAFF
TGTGCCAGCAGCCAAGATGGGGGCGCGCGGACTGAAGCTTTCTTT
>TRBV5-1|.|TRBD1|TRBJ2-2
CASSTGTEPYLHANTGELFF
TGCGCCAGCAGCACCGGGACAGAACCTTACCTACACGCGAACACCGGGGAGCTGTTTTTT
>TRBV15|.|.|TRBJ1-1
CATSRGGSNTEAFF
TGTGCCACCAGCAGAGGGGGCTCGAACACTGAAGCTTTCTTT
>TRBV14|.|.|TRBJ1-6
CASSQQEDSPLHF
TGTGCCAGCAGCCAACAGGAGGATTCACCCCTCCACTTT
>TRBV5-1|.|.|TRBJ2-7
CASSLGRAPYEQYF
TGCGCCAGCAGCTTGGGCAGGGCACCCTACGAGCAGTACTTC
>TRBV7-3|.|TRBD1|TRBJ1-1
CASSTDRVTEAFF
TGTGCCAGCAGCACGGACAGGGTCACTGAAGCTTTCTTT
>TRBV27|.|.|TRBJ2-1
CASRLFDEQFF
TGTGCCAGCAGATTATTCGATGAGCAGTTCTTC
>TRBV27|.|.|TRBJ2-7
CASSPRSRDEQYF
TGTGCCAGCAGTCCTCGGTCCCGGGACGAGCAGTACTTC